The source of this TCR beta chain is a study of T cell responses to AZD1222 COVID-19 vaccine. General study findings and limits: A reported finding is that nearly half of spike-specific TCRs target unmutated variant regions.

In the case of this clone: The antigen is not known.

Unmatched junction bases numbered 4, after V lost 0 bases and J lost 2 bases. This CDR3 region has 15 residues. The germline V gene has CDR1 SGHAT and CDR2 FQNNGV. Assay used: immunoSEQ multiplex PCR; TCRdb lists only in-frame clones, some missing. The repertoire holds about 90,000 clones, with roughly 90% as singletons. This clonotype was obtained from an adult who received the AZD1222 COVID-19 vaccine. The chain combines TRBV11-2 with TRBJ2-7, with TRBD2 matching over 7 bases. The sample was peripheral blood, taken 28 days after the second AZD1222 dose. The CDR3 here is CASSLDASGPYEQYF. The CDR3 DNA follows: TGTGCCAGCAGCTTAGATGCTAGCGGTCCCTACGAGCAGTACTTC.